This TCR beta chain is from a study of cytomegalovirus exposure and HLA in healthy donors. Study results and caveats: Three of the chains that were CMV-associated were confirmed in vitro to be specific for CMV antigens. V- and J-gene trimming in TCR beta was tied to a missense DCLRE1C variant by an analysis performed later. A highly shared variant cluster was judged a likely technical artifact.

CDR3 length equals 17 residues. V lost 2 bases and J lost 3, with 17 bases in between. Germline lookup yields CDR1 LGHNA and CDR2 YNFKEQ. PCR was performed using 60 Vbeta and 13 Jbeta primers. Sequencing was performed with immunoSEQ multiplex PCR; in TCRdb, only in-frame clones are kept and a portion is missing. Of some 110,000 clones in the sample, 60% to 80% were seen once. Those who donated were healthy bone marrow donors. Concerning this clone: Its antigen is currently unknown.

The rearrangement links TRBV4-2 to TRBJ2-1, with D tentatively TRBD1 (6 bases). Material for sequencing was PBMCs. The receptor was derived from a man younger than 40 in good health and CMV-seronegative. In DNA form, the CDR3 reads TGTGCCAGCAGCCAACTCACCACAGGGCTACTCTACAATGAGCAGTTCTTC. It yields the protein CASSQLTTGLLYNEQFF.